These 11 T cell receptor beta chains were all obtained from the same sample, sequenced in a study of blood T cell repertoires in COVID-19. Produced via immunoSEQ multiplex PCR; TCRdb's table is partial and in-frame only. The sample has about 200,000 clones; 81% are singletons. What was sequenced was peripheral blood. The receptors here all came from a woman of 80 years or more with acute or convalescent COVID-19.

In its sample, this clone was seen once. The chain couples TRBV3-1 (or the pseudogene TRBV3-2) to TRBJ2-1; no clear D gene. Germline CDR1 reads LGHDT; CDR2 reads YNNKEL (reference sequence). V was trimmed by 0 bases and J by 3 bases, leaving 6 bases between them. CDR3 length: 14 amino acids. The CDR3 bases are TGTGCCAGCAGCCAAGAGTATTACTACAATGAGCAGTTCTTC. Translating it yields CASSQEYYYNEQFF.

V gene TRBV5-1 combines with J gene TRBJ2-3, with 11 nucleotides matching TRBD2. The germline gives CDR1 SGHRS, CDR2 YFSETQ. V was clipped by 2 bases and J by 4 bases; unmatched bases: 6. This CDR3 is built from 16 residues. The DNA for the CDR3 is TGCGCCAGCAGCTTCACTAGCGGGAGTGTGCCAGATACGCAGTATTTT. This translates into CASSFTSGSVPDTQYF.

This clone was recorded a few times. The CDR3 bases are TGTGCCAGCAGCCCGGGACAGGGGGTAGCTTTCTTT. Encoded protein: CASSPGQGVAFF. The chain is built from TRBV11-3 and TRBJ1-1, with TRBD1 identical over 11 bases. This CDR3 comprises 12 residues. V lost 5 bases and J lost 10; bases outside the gene matches: 3. CDR1 SGHNT and CDR2 YENEEA come from the germline V gene.

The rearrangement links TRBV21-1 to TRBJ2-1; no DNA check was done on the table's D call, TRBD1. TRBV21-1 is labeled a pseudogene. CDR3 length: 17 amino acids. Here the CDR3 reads CASSRPGLYLSYNEQFF. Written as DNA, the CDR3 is TGTGCCAGCAGCAGGCCAGGCCTATACCTCTCCTACAATGAGCAGTTCTTC.

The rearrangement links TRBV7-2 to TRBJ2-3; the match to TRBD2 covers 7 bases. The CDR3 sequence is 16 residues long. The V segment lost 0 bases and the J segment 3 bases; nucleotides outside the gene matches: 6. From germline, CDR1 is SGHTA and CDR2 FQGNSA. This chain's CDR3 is CASSLAGGLLTDTQYF. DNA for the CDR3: TGTGCCAGCAGCTTAGCTGGGGGACTACTAACAGATACGCAGTATTTT.

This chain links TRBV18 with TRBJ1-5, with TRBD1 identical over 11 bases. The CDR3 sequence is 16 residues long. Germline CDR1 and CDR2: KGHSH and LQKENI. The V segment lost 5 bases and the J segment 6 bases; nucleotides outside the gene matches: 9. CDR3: CASSSIGQGAVQPQHF. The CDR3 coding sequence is TGTGCCAGCTCATCCATTGGACAGGGGGCAGTTCAGCCCCAGCATTTT.

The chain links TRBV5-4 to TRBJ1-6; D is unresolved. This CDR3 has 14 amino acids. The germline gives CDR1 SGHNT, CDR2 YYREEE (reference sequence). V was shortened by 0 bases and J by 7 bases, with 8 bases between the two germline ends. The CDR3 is CASSLAGDNSPLHF. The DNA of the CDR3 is TGTGCCAGCAGCTTGGCAGGTGACAATTCACCCCTCCACTTT.

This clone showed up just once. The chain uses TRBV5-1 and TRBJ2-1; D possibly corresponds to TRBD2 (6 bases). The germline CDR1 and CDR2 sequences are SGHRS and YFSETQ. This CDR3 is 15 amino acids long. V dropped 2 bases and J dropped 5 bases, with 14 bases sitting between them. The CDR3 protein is CASSFGGEGHNEQFF. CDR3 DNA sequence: TGCGCCAGCAGCTTCGGGGGAGAGGGACACAATGAGCAGTTCTTC.

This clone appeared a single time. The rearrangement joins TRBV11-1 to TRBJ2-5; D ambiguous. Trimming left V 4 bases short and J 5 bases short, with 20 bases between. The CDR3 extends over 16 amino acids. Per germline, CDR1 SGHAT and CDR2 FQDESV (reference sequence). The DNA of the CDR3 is TGTGCCAGCAGCTCCCGGCAGACACAACCGTGGGAGACCCAGTACTTC. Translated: CASSSRQTQPWETQYF.

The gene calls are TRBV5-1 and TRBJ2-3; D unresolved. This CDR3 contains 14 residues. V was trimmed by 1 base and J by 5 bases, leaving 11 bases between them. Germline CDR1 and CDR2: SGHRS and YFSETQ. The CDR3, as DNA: TGCGCCAGCAGCTTGTCTAGATTAAGAGATACGCAGTATTTT. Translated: CASSLSRLRDTQYF.

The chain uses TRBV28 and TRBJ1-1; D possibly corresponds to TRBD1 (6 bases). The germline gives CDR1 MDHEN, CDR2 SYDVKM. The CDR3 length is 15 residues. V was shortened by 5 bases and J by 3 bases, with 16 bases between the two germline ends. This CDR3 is CASSRVGGRDTEAFF. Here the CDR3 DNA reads TGTGCCAGCAGTCGGGTAGGGGGGAGGGACACTGAAGCTTTCTTT.